This paragraph reports one T cell receptor beta chain. It may be a read error: a sequence one base away is much more abundant. Germline V gene sequence: CDR1 DFQATT, CDR2 SNEGSKA (reference sequence). This CDR3 spans 15 amino acids. The record originates from a study of T cells in Graves' hyperthyroidism and ophthalmopathy. It was RNA transcripts that yielded the amplified TCR beta CDR3 regions. First-round RT-PCR of the TCR CDR3 relied on the HTBI primer set. Each CDR3 protein gets one entry after TCRdb re-called the multiplex PCR reads with MiXCR. This sample has hundreds of thousands of distinct CDR3 sequences, with roughly 45% found just once.

The clonotype comes from an adult man with Graves' disease, either hyperthyroidism or ophthalmopathy (not recorded which). This chain connects TRBV20-1 to TRBJ2-5, with D unclear. Sequencing used peripheral blood or thyroid tissue (not recorded which). The CDR3 loop is CSVRTGGPGRETQYF. As DNA, the CDR3 is TGCAGTGTTAGAACGGGTGGGCCAGGACGGGAGACCCAGTACTTC.